The 29 T cell receptor beta chains below come from one sample, sequenced in a study of blood T cell repertoires in COVID-19. Data came from immunoSEQ multiplex PCR; TCRdb stores just in-frame clones and leaves some out. Of roughly 150,000 clones listed, just over 90% were seen once; the top ten hold under 2%. The source material was peripheral blood. Receptor source: a woman aged 55-70 years with COVID-19, enrolled during active disease.

DNA for the CDR3: TGTGCCAGTAGTTCCCGAGGCCAATTTGGTACAGATACGCAGTATTTT. Encoded protein: CASSSRGQFGTDTQYF. The gene calls are TRBV19 and TRBJ2-3; D gene uncertain. The CDR3 runs to 16 residues. Trimming shortened V by 5 bases and J by 3 bases, and 18 bases separated the two germline ends. CDR1 LNHDA and CDR2 SQIVND come from the germline V gene (reference sequence).

The table lists this clone with a few counts. The chain links TRBV6-5 to TRBJ1-2, with D unclear. V was trimmed by 5 bases and J by 4 bases, leaving 11 bases between them. CDR3 length: 13 residues. Germline assignment: CDR1 MNHEY and CDR2 SVGAGI. For the CDR3, the DNA is TGTGCCAGCAGTCTCGGGAACCGCTATGGCTACACCTTC. Its protein product is CASSLGNRYGYTF.

This chain uses TRBV19 with TRBJ1-5; no definite D call. Trimming cost V 0 bases and J 0 bases, with 12 bases left between them. From germline, CDR1 is LNHDA and CDR2 SQIVND (reference sequence). The CDR3 consists of 17 residues. The CDR3 reads CASSIDQEGLSNQPQHF. The CDR3 nucleotides read TGTGCCAGTAGTATAGATCAAGAGGGCCTTAGCAATCAGCCCCAGCATTTT.

The rearrangement uses TRBV5-1 and TRBJ1-1; D gene uncertain. Trimming removed 4 bases from V and 2 bases from J, with 9 bases in between. This CDR3 contains 13 residues. Germline loops: CDR1 SGHRS, CDR2 YFSETQ. The CDR3 DNA reads TGCGCCAGCAGCCCGGGAGATAACACTGAAGCTTTCTTT. As protein: CASSPGDNTEAFF.

The chain employs TRBV6-2 or TRBV6-3 and TRBJ1-1; the match to TRBD1 covers 7 bases. CDR1 and CDR2 from the germline V gene are MNHEY and SVGEGT. V dropped 4 bases and J dropped 1; count of bases not matched to a gene: 12. The CDR3 is 17 residues long. As DNA, the CDR3 is TGTGCCAGCAGTTCCACAGGGGCGGGGATTAGGAACACTGAAGCTTTCTTT. The encoded protein is CASSSTGAGIRNTEAFF.

The CDR3 DNA follows: TGTGCCACCAGCAGAGCGCCTACAGGAAATCAGCCCCAGCATTTT. Its translation is CATSRAPTGNQPQHF. The gene calls are TRBV15 and TRBJ1-5; tentatively, D is TRBD1 (5 bases). This CDR3 contains 15 residues. Trimming stripped 1 base from V and 4 bases from J, with 11 bases between. Germline CDR1 LNHNV, CDR2 YYDKDF (reference sequence).

V and J are TRBV3-1 (or the pseudogene TRBV3-2) and TRBJ1-2, with 12 bases lining up with TRBD1. Per the germline V gene, CDR1 is LGHDT and CDR2 is YNNKEL (reference sequence). The V gene end was trimmed by 4 bases and the J gene end by 4 bases; junction bases not matched to a gene: 10. There are 17 residues in the CDR3. CDR3 DNA sequence: TGTGCCAGCAGCCGCGGGACAGGGGGCGCGGAGGCCTATGGCTACACCTTC. Translating gives CASSRGTGGAEAYGYTF.

The rearrangement uses TRBV6-1 and TRBJ1-4; 10 bases are shared with TRBD1. Losses at the gene ends were 3 bases for V and 8 bases for J; bases not matched to a gene: 6. Germline V gene data show CDR1 as MNHNS and CDR2 as SASEGT. The length of the CDR3 is 15 residues. The CDR3 reads CASSEDRGTREKLFF. The CDR3 DNA reads TGTGCCAGCAGTGAGGACAGGGGGACGCGAGAAAAACTGTTTTTT.

The V call is TRBV15, the J call TRBJ2-7; the match to TRBD1 covers 10 bases. Germline V gene sequence: CDR1 LNHNV, CDR2 YYDKDF (reference sequence). The CDR3 is made up of 15 amino acids. V lost 0 bases to trimming and J lost 6 bases; unmatched junction nucleotides: 5. The CDR3: CATSRERQGAGEQYF. CDR3 nucleotide sequence: TGTGCCACCAGCAGAGAACGACAGGGGGCAGGCGAGCAGTACTTC.

The chain joins TRBV20-1 to TRBJ2-3; TRBD2 matches at 13 bases. V shed 3 bases and J 8 bases; nucleotides not matched to a gene: 14. Germline lookup yields CDR1 DFQATT and CDR2 SNEGSKA (reference sequence). The CDR3 is 17 residues long. In nucleotides, the CDR3 is TGCAGTGCTAGTGGTCCGGGACTAGCGGGACCCCCAGGTACGCAGTATTTT. Amino acids: CSASGPGLAGPPGTQYF.

The rearrangement joins TRBV29-1 to TRBJ1-1; no definite D call. The CDR3 contains 13 residues. Trimming stripped 3 bases from V and 4 bases from J, with 12 bases between. From germline, CDR1 is SQVTM and CDR2 ANQGSEA. The DNA for the CDR3 is TGCAGCGTTGAGCTTGGGCACGGCACTGAAGCTTTCTTT. It is translated as CSVELGHGTEAFF.

This clone was seen only a few times. The rearrangement joins TRBV11-2 to TRBJ1-4, with a possible D match to TRBD1 (5 bases). Germline V gene data show CDR1 as SGHAT and CDR2 as FQNNGV. The V end lost 10 bases, the J end lost 7 bases, and 19 bases lay between the germline ends. The CDR3 extends over 14 amino acids. The CDR3 loop is CATSQGRSSEKLFF. As DNA, the CDR3 is TGTGCCACCTCTCAGGGAAGGTCGAGTGAAAAACTGTTTTTT.

The rearrangement joins TRBV6-1 to TRBJ1-2, with D uncertain. CDR3 length: 16 residues. V was shortened by 4 bases and J by 8 bases, with 23 bases between the two germline ends. CDR1 and CDR2 from the germline V gene are MNHNS and SASEGT. The CDR3 sequence: CASSGRGAGDLGGYTF. The CDR3 coding sequence is TGTGCCAGCAGTGGACGGGGTGCAGGAGACCTAGGAGGCTACACCTTC.

This clone was counted once. The CDR3 loop is CASSPDRHGNTIYF. The CDR3 DNA follows: TGTGCCAGCAGTCCAGACAGGCACGGAAACACCATATATTTT. The genes are TRBV3-1 (or the pseudogene TRBV3-2) and TRBJ1-3; the D gene is possibly TRBD1 (6 bases). Germline V lookup: CDR1 LGHDT, CDR2 YNNKEL (reference sequence). Trimming left V 6 bases short and J 4 bases short, with 13 bases between. The CDR3 is 14 amino acids.

The chain combines TRBV7-8 with TRBJ1-3; 8 bases align to TRBD1. Germline CDR1 is SGHVS and CDR2 is FQNEAQ. The CDR3 runs to 14 residues. Losses at the gene ends were 4 bases for V and 3 bases for J; bases not matched to a gene: 2. Here the CDR3 reads CASSSTGGGNTIYF. Here the CDR3 DNA reads TGTGCCAGCAGCTCAACAGGGGGTGGAAACACCATATATTTT.

This chain joins TRBV4-1 and TRBJ1-4; 10 bases align to TRBD1. The J segment lost 9 bases and the V segment lost 3 bases, leaving 7 bases of the junction unmatched. There are 15 residues in the CDR3. Germline assignment: CDR1 MGHRA and CDR2 YSYEKL. The CDR3 loop reads CASSQSGQGEKKLFF. CDR3 bases: TGCGCCAGCAGCCAGTCCGGACAGGGGGAAAAAAAACTGTTTTTT.

In this sample, this clone turned up once. The rearrangement links TRBV4-3 to TRBJ1-1, with TRBD1 matching 7 bases. V dropped 5 bases and J dropped 3; count of bases not matched to a gene: 21. The germline CDR1 and CDR2 sequences are LGHNA and YSLEER. This CDR3 region has 19 residues. The CDR3 coding sequence is TGCGCCAGCAGCGGCACATCCGGGACAGCGTCCCTTTTCGACACTGAAGCTTTCTTT. It encodes CASSGTSGTASLFDTEAFF.

This sequence joins TRBV7-3 and TRBJ2-1; 13 nucleotides align to TRBD2. Losses at the gene ends were 5 bases for V and 2 bases for J; bases not matched to a gene: 6. CDR1 and CDR2 (germline): SGHTA, FQGTGA. The CDR3 consists of 17 residues. The CDR3 nucleotides are TGTGCCAGCAGCGTCGGGACTAGCGGGACTGCCTACAATGAGCAGTTCTTC. Translation gives CASSVGTSGTAYNEQFF.

This clone was seen just once. This chain joins TRBV19 and TRBJ1-1; D gene ambiguous. The CDR3 totals 14 residues. The germline V and J ends were trimmed by 6 bases and 3 bases, with 14 bases remaining between them. Per the germline V gene, CDR1 is LNHDA and CDR2 is SQIVND (reference sequence). The CDR3 spells CASSPWRGDTEAFF. CDR3 DNA: TGTGCCAGTAGCCCCTGGCGAGGAGACACTGAAGCTTTCTTT.

The chain recombines TRBV7-9 with TRBJ1-2; D possibly corresponds to TRBD1 (6 bases). V dropped 6 bases and J dropped 3 bases, with 11 bases sitting between them. Per the germline V gene, CDR1 is SEHNR and CDR2 is FQNEAQ (reference sequence). This CDR3 has 13 residues. This chain's CDR3 is CASSLGQHYGYTF. Written as DNA, the CDR3 is TGTGCCAGCAGTTTGGGACAACACTATGGCTACACCTTC.

The chain uses TRBV3-1 (or the pseudogene TRBV3-2) and TRBJ1-3, with D possibly being TRBD1 (6 bases). Germline CDR1 reads LGHDT; CDR2 reads YNNKEL (reference sequence). The germline V and J ends were trimmed by 4 bases and 6 bases, with 7 bases remaining between them. CDR3 length: 12 amino acids. CDR3 bases: TGTGCCAGCAGCCGGGACAAAAACACCATATATTTT. Its protein is CASSRDKNTIYF.

V usage is TRBV10-3 and J usage is TRBJ2-2, with TRBD1 matching over 8 bases. The CDR3 is 15 amino acids. Germline values: CDR1 ENHRY, CDR2 SYGVKD. Trimming cost V 6 bases and J 4 bases; bases outside gene matches: 7. The DNA of the CDR3 is TGTGCCATCAGGGACAGGGATCGGGGCACCGGGGAGCTGTTTTTT. It yields the protein CAIRDRDRGTGELFF.

This rearrangement joins TRBV5-1 to TRBJ1-3, with D perhaps matching TRBD1 (5 bases). Germline V gives CDR1 SGHRS, CDR2 YFSETQ. There are 16 residues in the CDR3. With 0 bases removed from V and 4 bases from J, the gap between germline ends came to 14 bases. Here the CDR3 DNA reads TGCGCCAGCAGCTTGGAGGGGTTTCAGGCCGGAAACACCATATATTTT. Protein product: CASSLEGFQAGNTIYF. Full variable domain (remainder filled in from reference TRBV5-1 and TRBJ1-3): KAGVTQTPRYLIKTRGQQVTLSCSPISGHRSVSWYQQTPGQGLQFLFEYFSETQRNKGNFPGRFSGRQFSNSRSEMNVSTLELGDSALYLCASSLEGFQAGNTIYFGEGSWLTVV.

This rearrangement joins TRBV11-2 to TRBJ1-4, with a possible D match to TRBD1 (6 bases). Trimming took off 5 bases at V and 0 bases at J, with 19 bases between the two ends. The CDR3 loop spans 18 amino acids. CDR1 is SGHAT, CDR2 FQNNGV, per germline. CDR3 DNA: TGTGCCAGCAGCCGAGCCTCGGACAGCCATGCAACTAATGAAAAACTGTTTTTT. It encodes CASSRASDSHATNEKLFF.

The rearrangement uses TRBV5-1 and TRBJ2-7; 11 bases are shared with TRBD1. CDR1 is SGHRS and CDR2 is YFSETQ in the germline V gene. The CDR3 spans 17 residues. J was trimmed by 3 bases and V by 4 bases; bases with no gene match: 12. The CDR3 DNA reads as TGCGCCAGCAGCCTCACCACTTCCGGGACAGGGGGCTACGAGCAGTACTTC. Amino acids: CASSLTTSGTGGYEQYF.

V and J are TRBV7-2 and TRBJ1-3; a weak D match, TRBD1 (6 bases). The V gene lost 6 bases and the J gene lost 3 bases, with 12 bases spanning the gap. Germline assignment: CDR1 SGHTA and CDR2 FQGNSA. The CDR3 runs 14 residues. The CDR3 DNA reads TGTGCCAGCAGTCTTAGCAGGGGTGGAAACACCATATATTTT. It codes for CASSLSRGGNTIYF.

The chain links TRBV29-1 to TRBJ1-1; 9 positions match TRBD1. Germline values: CDR1 SQVTM, CDR2 ANQGSEA. The ends lost 8 bases at V and 7 bases at J; junction bases unmatched: 14. The CDR3 is 14 amino acids. CDR3 sequence reads: CSIDRVGQGSEAFF. Here the CDR3 DNA reads TGCAGCATCGACCGGGTGGGACAGGGAAGTGAAGCTTTCTTT.

V usage is TRBV19 and J usage is TRBJ2-2; 7 bases line up with TRBD1. This CDR3 is built from 14 residues. Germline V CDR1 and CDR2: LNHDA, SQIVND (reference sequence). The trim removed 8 bases at V and 3 bases at J, leaving 6 bases unmatched. For the CDR3, the DNA is TGTGCCAGTTTACAGGGGCAGTACACCGGGGAGCTGTTTTTT. Residues: CASLQGQYTGELFF. Together with reference TRBV19 and TRBJ2-2, the CDR3 gives the full variable domain: DGGITQSPKYLFRKEGQNVTLSCEQNLNHDAMYWYRQDPGQGLRLIYYSQIVNDFQKGDIAEGYSVSREKKESFPLTVTSAQKNPTAFYLCASLQGQYTGELFFGEGSRLTVL.

V and J are TRBV5-4 and TRBJ1-1; D perhaps matches TRBD1 (5 bases). Trimming cost V 4 bases and J 4 bases, with 17 bases left between them. The CDR3 is 15 amino acids. The germline gives CDR1 SGHNT, CDR2 YYREEE (reference sequence). The CDR3, as DNA: TGTGCCAGCAGCCCCGGGGGGTCCCAAACCACTGAAGCTTTCTTT. This gives the protein CASSPGGSQTTEAFF.